Sequencing of this T cell receptor beta chain was carried out in a study of long-term antiretroviral therapy in people with HIV. Study-level findings and limits: Blood dates from the mid-2000s to the late 2010s, possibly under older ART regimens. Controls showed broader CDR3 length ranges than did the HIV repertoires. ART adherence, viral resistance and therapy changes went unrecorded.

Regarding this clone: Antigen unknown.

V lost 5 bases and J 4 bases, leaving 11 bases between the germline ends. The germline V gene has CDR1 GTSNPN and CDR2 SVGIG (reference sequence). The CDR3 totals 12 residues. Run at survey level, the immunoSEQ assay was version v3.0. What sequencing targeted per sample was about 35,000-55,000 T-cell genomes. Measured with immunoSEQ multiplex PCR; TCRdb has only the in-frame clones, and not every one. The sample records 20,000 to 25,000 clones, approximately 81% being singletons. This material consisted of unsorted PBMCs, taken roughly 2.3 years after starting antiretroviral therapy. This sequence was found in a man in his forties with HIV. The rearrangement uses TRBV30 and TRBJ2-5; D may be TRBD2 (7 bases). CDR3 region: CAWGEGGETQYF. The CDR3 DNA reads TGTGCCTGGGGGGAGGGGGGAGAGACCCAGTACTTC.